This T cell receptor (beta chain) was documented in a study of shared clonotypes between healthy human individuals. Study results and caveats: A generally larger estimated richness was seen in naive subsets than in memory subsets. Researchers sampled blood only, noting tissue repertoires likely differ.

Note on this clone: The antigen is undetermined.

This CDR3 has 15 amino acids. Germline V gene lookup returns CDR1 LNHDA and CDR2 SQIVND (reference sequence). Trimming cost V 2 bases and J 0 bases, with 8 bases left between them. Clones were sequenced by immunoSEQ multiplex PCR, and TCRdb holds only the in-frame ones, with some missing. The data hold under 750,000 clones, with around 77% observed a single time. The sequenced material came from memory CD4+ T cells sorted from blood. Subset here: CD45RA-negative fraction. The receptor's source is a woman in her 30s in good health. The chain carries TRBV19 and TRBJ1-3; D not certain. DNA for the CDR3: TGTGCCAGTAGTATACGGCTGAGCTCTGGAAACACCATATATTTT. Translation gives CASSIRLSSGNTIYF.